This T cell receptor beta chain was obtained from a study of CD8+ T cells in alopecia areata. This clone was detected a few times. Its cognate antigen is unknown. Study-wide results and caveats: Scalp specimens additionally yield sequences from normal skin's resident alphabeta T cells.

V shed 0 bases and J shed 0 bases, with 7 bases lying between them. CDR1 and CDR2 from the germline V gene are SGHRS and YFSETQ. This CDR3 is 14 amino acids long. As the sequencing template, cDNA was produced by extracting RNA and reverse transcribing it. Profiled with immunoSEQ multiplex PCR; TCRdb holds only in-frame clones, not every one. Of 120,000 to 150,000 clones in the sample, approximately 65% are singletons; the top ten hold 30% to 45%. The sample consisted of CD8+ T cells sorted from blood. The J gene is TRBJ2-7, the V gene TRBV5-1; D gene ambiguous. This TCR was recovered from a human donor in good health. CDR3 residues: CASSLEFTSYEQYF. The CDR3 bases are TGCGCCAGCAGCTTGGAATTCACCTCCTACGAGCAGTACTTC.